The source of this T cell receptor (beta chain) is a study of T cell changes during pregnancy in multiple sclerosis. Profiling relied on immunoSEQ multiplex PCR, and the TCRdb table lists in-frame clones only, not all of them. This table holds 25,000 to 35,000 clones, approximately 90% found once. With V trimmed by 5 bases and J by 6 bases, 5 bases remained unmatched. From germline, CDR1 is SGHTA and CDR2 FQGNSA. This CDR3 contains 13 residues. This receptor was identified in a female donor in good health, enrolled as a control in a pregnancy study. This sequence joins TRBV7-2 and TRBJ1-2; 8 bases are shared with TRBD1. The specimen comprised CD4+ T cells from peripheral blood mononuclear cells, sampled in the first trimester of pregnancy. The CDR3 protein is CASSLGTGDGYTF. The CDR3 coding sequence is TGTGCCAGCAGCCTAGGGACAGGTGATGGCTACACCTTC.